The 13 T cell receptor beta chains reported below all come from one sample, sequenced in a study of cytomegalovirus exposure and HLA in healthy donors. Both 60 Vbeta primers and 13 Jbeta primers went into the PCR. Repertoires were generated with immunoSEQ multiplex PCR, while TCRdb's copy carries only in-frame clones and drops some. In all, the sample yields some 72,000 clones. Sequenced material: PBMCs. The receptors shown here come from a man younger than 40 in good health and CMV-seronegative.

V usage is TRBV18 and J usage is TRBJ1-1; D perhaps matches TRBD1 (6 bases). CDR1 and CDR2 from the germline V gene are KGHSH and LQKENI. The CDR3 spans 14 residues. The V and J ends lost 3 bases and 3 bases respectively, with 11 bases between them. The CDR3 DNA reads TGTGCCAGCTCACCTGGGGGCGCTGACACTGAAGCTTTCTTT. Translated, it gives CASSPGGADTEAFF.

V usage is TRBV5-1 and J usage is TRBJ1-2; D is possibly TRBD1 (5 bases). This CDR3 contains 13 residues. The germline V and J ends were trimmed by 0 bases and 7 bases, with 10 bases remaining between them. Looked up from germline, CDR1 is SGHRS and CDR2 is YFSETQ. The CDR3 spells CASSLARGGGYTF. Written as DNA, the CDR3 is TGCGCCAGCAGCTTGGCCCGGGGGGGTGGCTACACCTTC.

The chain combines TRBV9 with TRBJ2-1, with TRBD1 matching 8 bases. V was clipped by 3 bases and J by 0 bases; unmatched bases: 2. The CDR3 runs to 15 residues. CDR1 and CDR2 from the germline V gene are SGDLS and YYNGEE. CDR3: CASSEGTGSYNEQFF. Here the CDR3 DNA reads TGTGCCAGCAGCGAAGGGACAGGCTCCTACAATGAGCAGTTCTTC. Looking up the rest from reference TRBV9 and TRBJ2-1 gives the full variable domain: DSGVTQTPKHLITATGQRVTLRCSPRSGDLSVYWYQQSLDQGLQFLIQYYNGEERAKGNILERFSAQQFPDLHSELNLSSLELGDSALYFCASSEGTGSYNEQFFGPGTRLTVL.

The chain employs TRBV29-1 and TRBJ2-5, with 8 bases that match TRBD2. There are 13 residues in the CDR3. Germline V lookup: CDR1 SQVTM, CDR2 ANQGSEA. With V trimmed by 0 bases and J by 5 bases, 2 bases remained unmatched. This chain's CDR3 is CSVEERLAETQYF. The DNA of the CDR3 is TGCAGCGTTGAAGAACGACTAGCGGAGACCCAGTACTTC.

The chain couples TRBV4-2 to TRBJ2-3; no clear D gene. This CDR3 region has 14 residues. The V gene's germline CDR1 is LGHNA and CDR2 YNFKEQ. The germline V and J ends were trimmed by 4 bases and 1 base, with 9 bases remaining between them. The CDR3 loop is CASSPHRGTDTQYF. In DNA, the CDR3 is TGTGCCAGCAGCCCCCATCGCGGCACAGATACGCAGTATTTT.

The chain employs TRBV11-1 and TRBJ2-1; 9 bases line up with TRBD1. Trimming took 4 bases from V and 4 from J; bases not matched to a gene: 5. This CDR3 contains 15 residues. Germline V gene lookup returns CDR1 SGHAT and CDR2 FQDESV (reference sequence). CDR3 region: CASSSGQGWYNEQFF. The DNA of the CDR3 is TGTGCCAGCAGCTCGGGACAGGGATGGTACAATGAGCAGTTCTTC.

The chain has TRBV7-9 and TRBJ2-1, with 9 positions matching TRBD1. Germline V gives CDR1 SEHNR, CDR2 FQNEAQ (reference sequence). CDR3 length: 13 residues. J lost 9 bases, V lost 5 bases, and 5 bases had no gene match. The CDR3 reads CASSRQDRGEQFF. DNA for the CDR3: TGTGCCAGCAGCCGCCAGGACAGGGGTGAGCAGTTCTTC.

Comments on this clone: The sample has other DNA sequences that encode this CDR3 too. This chain connects TRBV19 to TRBJ1-2, with D tentatively TRBD1 (5 bases). V was trimmed by 3 bases and J by 4 bases, leaving 9 bases between them. Germline values: CDR1 LNHDA, CDR2 SQIVND (reference sequence). The length of the CDR3 is 13 residues. The DNA of the CDR3 is TGTGCCAGTAGTATCTCCGACAGCTATGGCTACACCTTC. Protein sequence: CASSISDSYGYTF.

The rearrangement links TRBV29-1 to TRBJ1-1, with D perhaps matching TRBD1 (5 bases). Between the trimmed V and J ends, which lost 3 bases and 3 bases, there was a span of 8 bases. This CDR3 region has 12 residues. Per germline, CDR1 SQVTM and CDR2 ANQGSEA. CDR3 in amino acids: CSVDQGYTEAFF. Here the CDR3 DNA reads TGCAGCGTTGATCAGGGTTACACTGAAGCTTTCTTT.

V gene TRBV6-5 combines with J gene TRBJ1-1, with 7 bases matching TRBD1. V dropped 7 bases and J dropped 6; count of bases not matched to a gene: 11. The CDR3 contains 14 residues. Per germline, CDR1 MNHEY and CDR2 SVGAGI. The CDR3 loop reads CASTRQGGGAEAFF. The CDR3 nucleotides read TGTGCCAGCACCAGACAGGGAGGAGGGGCTGAAGCTTTCTTT.

This chain connects TRBV5-1 to TRBJ2-7, with TRBD2 identical over 7 bases. The V gene end was trimmed by 1 base and the J gene end by 2 bases; junction bases not matched to a gene: 3. Germline V gene sequence: CDR1 SGHRS, CDR2 YFSETQ. The CDR3 is 14 amino acids. CDR3 in DNA: TGCGCCAGCAGCTTGTTAGCGGGCCCCTACGAGCAGTACTTC. Its protein product is CASSLLAGPYEQYF.

The chain has TRBV5-1 and TRBJ2-2; possibly TRBD2 for D (5 bases). Trimming cost V 3 bases and J 4 bases, with 13 bases left between them. The CDR3 is 15 amino acids. Germline V CDR1 and CDR2: SGHRS, YFSETQ. The CDR3 sequence: CASSSPLRGTGELFF. DNA of the CDR3: TGCGCCAGCAGCTCACCCCTCCGGGGCACCGGGGAGCTGTTTTTT. Based on the CDR3 plus reference TRBV5-1 and TRBJ2-2, the full variable domain is KAGVTQTPRYLIKTRGQQVTLSCSPISGHRSVSWYQQTPGQGLQFLFEYFSETQRNKGNFPGRFSGRQFSNSRSEMNVSTLELGDSALYLCASSSPLRGTGELFFGEGSRLTVL.

The genes are TRBV11-2 and TRBJ1-1, with D uncertain. The germline V gene has CDR1 SGHAT and CDR2 FQNNGV. This CDR3 has 15 amino acids. Trimming removed 3 bases at V and 3 bases at J, with 14 bases between. The CDR3 DNA is TGTGCCAGCAGCTTGATTGCGGCCCAGTACACTGAAGCTTTCTTT. Protein: CASSLIAAQYTEAFF. The full variable domain, its missing parts supplied by reference TRBV11-2 and TRBJ1-1, is EAGVAQSPRYKIIEKRQSVAFWCNPISGHATLYWYQQILGQGPKLLIQFQNNGVVDDSQLPKDRFSAERLKGVDSTLKIQPAKLEDSAVYLCASSLIAAQYTEAFFGQGTRLTVV.